This entry features one T cell receptor beta chain sequence. Sample time point: pretreatment peripheral blood. Diagnoses among patients were locally advanced or metastatic urothelial carcinoma. This sample is drawn from a study of PD-L1 blockade in urothelial cancer. On the study more broadly: Patients commenced atezolizumab at some point between 2014 and 2015, and it was given at 1,200 mg intravenously every 3 weeks. Specimens of blood held a median count of approximately 150,000 T cells. Anywhere from 0 to 3 prior chemotherapy regimens had been received by patients.

TCRdb keeps only in-frame clones here, not all; method: immunoSEQ multiplex PCR. The repertoire holds about 95,000 clones, with about nine tenths as singletons. Germline V gene data show CDR1 as SGDLS and CDR2 as YYNGEE. The CDR3 is 14 amino acids. The V and J ends lost 3 bases and 10 bases respectively, with 17 bases between them. V gene TRBV9 combines with J gene TRBJ2-1; TRBD2 is a possible D gene (5 bases). Sequenced material: PBMCs, taken around atezolizumab (anti-PD-L1) treatment. The sequence was obtained from a man in his sixties with urothelial cancer. CDR3 sequence reads: CASSARASLGEQFF. The CDR3 bases are TGTGCCAGCAGCGCGAGGGCTAGCCTGGGCGAGCAGTTCTTC.